The 18 T cell receptor beta chains given below trace back to one sample, sequenced in a study of T cell responses to AZD1222 COVID-19 vaccine. Here immunoSEQ multiplex PCR was the method, and the copy in TCRdb shows in-frame clones only, minus some. This table holds roughly 140,000 clones, about 93% found once. The sample consisted of peripheral blood, taken on day 0 of AZD1222 vaccination. The source of these receptors is an adult in good health.

This clone has only a few counts. This chain links TRBV7-8 with TRBJ2-5, with TRBD2 matching over 14 bases. The length of the CDR3 is 16 residues. V lost 3 bases, J lost 3 bases, and 3 bases stayed unmatched. Germline V lookup: CDR1 SGHVS, CDR2 FQNEAQ. The CDR3 coding sequence is TGTGCCAGCAGCTTTACGGGACTAGCGGGAGAAGAGACCCAGTACTTC. This gives the protein CASSFTGLAGEETQYF.

The V call is TRBV27, the J call TRBJ1-2; D is unclear. Germline values: CDR1 MNHEY, CDR2 SMNVEV (reference sequence). The CDR3 totals 14 residues. Trimming took off 4 bases at V and 4 bases at J, with 13 bases between the two ends. This CDR3 is CASSSPGMGYGYTF. In nucleotides, the CDR3 is TGTGCCAGCAGTTCCCCGGGGATGGGCTATGGCTACACCTTC.

This clone was seen more than once but under ten times. The rearrangement links TRBV6-5 to TRBJ1-5, with 7 nucleotides matching TRBD1. CDR1 and CDR2 from the germline V gene are MNHEY and SVGAGI. V lost 0 bases to trimming and J lost 5 bases; unmatched junction nucleotides: 1. CDR3 length equals 14 residues. This chain's CDR3 is CASSYSDRDQPQHF. The CDR3 DNA follows: TGTGCCAGCAGTTACTCCGACAGGGATCAGCCCCAGCATTTT.

The chain is built from TRBV21-1 and TRBJ2-5. TRBV21-1 is a pseudogene locus. This CDR3 has 17 amino acids. The DNA for the CDR3 is TGTGCCAGCAGCAAAGAAAAAGAAGGGCAGTTCCAAGAGACCCAGTACTTC. Its protein is CASSKEKEGQFQETQYF.

The rearrangement uses TRBV9 and TRBJ2-2, with D possibly being TRBD2 (7 bases). The CDR3 is 17 residues long. The germline V gene has CDR1 SGDLS and CDR2 YYNGEE. V lost 2 bases and J 2 bases, leaving 16 bases between the germline ends. The DNA of the CDR3 is TGTGCCAGCAGCGTCCAAGGGGGAGGGGGAAACACCGGGGAGCTGTTTTTT. Translating it yields CASSVQGGGGNTGELFF.

The chain recombines TRBV5-4 with TRBJ1-2; TRBD1 is a possible D gene (6 bases). Trimming stripped 0 bases from V and 5 bases from J, with 17 bases between. This CDR3 contains 16 residues. Germline CDR1 SGHNT, CDR2 YYREEE (reference sequence). This chain's CDR3 is CASSLAGGRGGYGYTF. As DNA, the CDR3 is TGTGCCAGCAGCTTGGCCGGAGGCAGGGGTGGATATGGCTACACCTTC.

The chain uses TRBV3-1 (or the pseudogene TRBV3-2) and TRBJ1-3; 7 bases align to TRBD1. This CDR3 has 16 amino acids. Unmatched junction bases numbered 10, after V lost 6 bases and J lost 2 bases. Germline CDR1 LGHDT, CDR2 YNNKEL (reference sequence). CDR3 nucleotides: TGTGCCAGCAGTCTCAGACAGGGTAACCCTGGAAACACCATATATTTT. Translated: CASSLRQGNPGNTIYF.

A few counts support this clone. The V call is TRBV5-1, the J call TRBJ1-4; D gene uncertain. Trimming pared 2 bases from V and 8 bases from J, leaving 13 bases between. Per the germline V gene, CDR1 is SGHRS and CDR2 is YFSETQ. The CDR3 totals 14 residues. CDR3 sequence (DNA): TGCGCCAGCAGCTTTGGTCCGGGTGGGGAAAAACTGTTTTTT. This translates into CASSFGPGGEKLFF. The whole variable domain, filled in from reference TRBV5-1 and TRBJ1-4, reads KAGVTQTPRYLIKTRGQQVTLSCSPISGHRSVSWYQQTPGQGLQFLFEYFSETQRNKGNFPGRFSGRQFSNSRSEMNVSTLELGDSALYLCASSFGPGGEKLFFGSGTQLSVL.

The chain joins TRBV5-1 to TRBJ2-2, with TRBD1 matching 7 bases. The germline CDR1 and CDR2 sequences are SGHRS and YFSETQ. Trimming cost V 0 bases and J 6 bases; bases outside gene matches: 11. The length of the CDR3 is 17 residues. In DNA form, the CDR3 reads TGCGCCAGCAGCTTGGAGAGACAGGGAAGCGGATCCGGGGAGCTGTTTTTT. It yields the protein CASSLERQGSGSGELFF.

V and J are TRBV12-2 and TRBJ2-7; TRBD1, the D gene given by the table, was not confirmed from the DNA. TRBV12-2 is described as a pseudogene. The length of the CDR3 is 14 residues. The CDR3 bases are TGTGCAAGTCGCTTAGTACAGTGGGCCTACGAGCAGTACTTC. Its translation: CASRLVQWAYEQYF.

V usage is TRBV7-2 and J usage is TRBJ2-5; the D gene is possibly TRBD2 (5 bases). The CDR3 spans 17 residues. Trimming shortened V by 2 bases and J by 0 bases, and 16 bases separated the two germline ends. CDR1 SGHTA and CDR2 FQGNSA come from the germline V gene. CDR3: CASSLRRGNLYQETQYF. Written as DNA, the CDR3 is TGTGCCAGCAGCTTACGTCGAGGGAATCTGTACCAAGAGACCCAGTACTTC.

The chain recombines TRBV19 with TRBJ1-6; TRBD1 aligns across 9 bases. This CDR3 comprises 15 residues. Germline V gene sequence: CDR1 LNHDA, CDR2 SQIVND (reference sequence). Losses at the gene ends were 4 bases for V and 7 bases for J; bases not matched to a gene: 5. CDR3 coding DNA: TGTGCCAGTAGTACGCCGGACAGGGGCAATTCACCCCTCCACTTT. It is translated as CASSTPDRGNSPLHF.

This chain uses TRBV2 with TRBJ2-3; D unresolved. Deletions cut 10 bases from V and 1 base from J, with 6 bases between. CDR1 and CDR2 from the germline V gene are SNHLY and FYNNEI. The CDR3 is made up of 11 amino acids. CDR3 sequence: CAIGRTDTQYF. The CDR3, as DNA: TGTGCCATAGGGCGCACAGATACGCAGTATTTT.

V is TRBV7-6 and J is TRBJ2-5; maybe TRBD1 (7 bases). V dropped 3 bases and J dropped 4 bases, with 12 bases sitting between them. CDR3 length: 14 residues. Looked up from germline, CDR1 is SGHVS and CDR2 is FNYEAQ. CDR3 region: CASSFSQGGETQYF. The CDR3 coding sequence is TGTGCCAGCAGCTTTAGTCAGGGGGGAGAGACCCAGTACTTC. The variable domain in full, completed from reference TRBV7-6 and TRBJ2-5, reads GAGVSQSPRYKVTKRGQDVALRCDPISGHVSLYWYRQALGQGPEFLTYFNYEAQQDKSGLPNDRFSAERPEGSISTLTIQRTEQRDSAMYRCASSFSQGGETQYFGPGTRLLVL.

This sequence joins TRBV7-8 and TRBJ2-1, with 7 bases fitting TRBD2. CDR1 is SGHVS, CDR2 FQNEAQ, per germline. The ends lost 5 bases at V and 3 bases at J; junction bases unmatched: 10. CDR3 length equals 16 residues. CDR3 region: CASSQSGGSFYNEQFF. CDR3 DNA sequence: TGTGCCAGCAGCCAATCGGGAGGCTCCTTCTACAATGAGCAGTTCTTC.

This chain joins TRBV21-1 and TRBJ1-1. TRBV21-1 is deemed a pseudogene. CDR3 size: 16 residues. CDR3 sequence (DNA): TGTGCCAGCAGCAAAGAGGGGGGACGGGGAGGGCCTGAAGCTTTCTTT. This sequence encodes CASSKEGGRGGPEAFF.

The V gene is TRBV11-3, the J gene TRBJ2-3; 9 bases line up with TRBD1. This CDR3 is 16 amino acids long. With V trimmed by 5 bases and J by 6 bases, 12 bases remained unmatched. CDR1 SGHNT and CDR2 YENEEA come from the germline V gene. The CDR3 coding sequence is TGTGCCAGCAGCCGCACGTCGGGACAGGGATTGGATACGCAGTATTTT. The encoded protein is CASSRTSGQGLDTQYF.

The chain couples TRBV27 to TRBJ2-7; perhaps TRBD2 as D (5 bases). With 3 bases removed from V and 2 bases from J, the gap between germline ends came to 11 bases. The CDR3 totals 14 residues. Germline V gene data show CDR1 as MNHEY and CDR2 as SMNVEV (reference sequence). In DNA, the CDR3 is TGTGCCAGCAGTTTGGTGAGCGGACCCTACGAGCAGTACTTC. Translation gives CASSLVSGPYEQYF.